This T cell receptor beta chain was retrieved from a study of early T cells in non-severe SARS-CoV-2 infection. Study summary: Unpaired chains resulted from sequencing bulk RNA of unsorted whole blood. Whole-study findings and limits: There was a bias toward anti-spike CD8 responses in VDJdb matching, which missed private and CD4 specificities.

In this sample, this clonotype turned up many times. What it binds is unknown. Individual cDNA molecules carried attached unique molecular identifiers. TCRdb redid the calling of the 5' RACE reads with MiXCR, one entry per CDR3 protein. Of tens of thousands of distinct CDR3 sequences in the sample, approximately 11% were seen once. This CDR3 spans 17 amino acids. Germline CDR1 MGHDK, CDR2 SYGVNS. The trim removed 6 bases at V and 6 bases at J, leaving 17 bases unmatched. The receptor was derived from an adult who was a healthcare worker with PCR-confirmed SARS-CoV-2 infection or an uninfected control (not recorded which). This chain joins TRBV25-1 and TRBJ1-5, with 7 positions matching TRBD1. Sequencing was done on a sample of whole blood. DNA of the CDR3: TGTGCCAGCAGGGTTTCCCTACAGGGGAACGGGAGTCAGCCCCAGCATTTT. This sequence encodes CASRVSLQGNGSQPQHF.